These T cell receptor beta chains were read from a single sample in a study of control samples from healthy donors and cancer patients. TCRdb's copy holds only in-frame clones and misses some; the assay was immunoSEQ multiplex PCR. This table holds 110,000 to 150,000 clones, roughly nine tenths found once. The sequenced sample was blood. Source of these receptors: a woman aged 25 to 45 in good health. Both conserved end residues are part of each CDR3. The D gene is left open where the match is weak. Size is stated for part of the rows, as once, few or many counts, or as a class when the clone is expanded.

TRBJ2-1,TRBD2,TRBV7-3,once,TGTGCCAGCAGCAAGTTGGCGGGAGCGTGGAATGAGCAGTTCTTC,CASSKLAGAWNEQFF
TRBJ1-5,.,TRBV6-5,.,TGTGCCAGCAGTTACTCGAACGGCCTTCAGCCCCAGCATTTT,CASSYSNGLQPQHF
TRBJ2-1,TRBD1,TRBV24-1,.,TGTGCCACCAGCGGACAGGGGCAAGGGGGCTCCTACAATGAGCAGTTCTTC,CATSGQGQGGSYNEQFF
TRBJ2-2,.,TRBV5-1,.,TGCGCCAGCAGCTTGGACACCTTCACCGGGGAGCTGTTTTTT,CASSLDTFTGELFF
TRBJ2-6,.,TRBV5-1,.,TGCGCCACCGTAGACGGGTCCCGCTCTGGGGCCAACGTCCTGACTTTC,CATVDGSRSGANVLTF
TRBJ2-3,.,TRBV15,.,TGTGCCACCAGCAGAGAGAGGAGTAGCACAGATACGCAGTATTTT,CATSRERSSTDTQYF
TRBJ2-3,TRBD1,TRBV6-5,.,TGTGCCAGCAGTCCCCGGACAGGAGGCACAGATACGCAGTATTTT,CASSPRTGGTDTQYF
TRBJ2-1,TRBD2,TRBV6-5,.,TGTGCCAGCAGTACCCTAGCGGGAGGGGTCAATGAGCAGTTCTTC,CASSTLAGGVNEQFF
TRBJ2-6,.,TRBV2,.,TGTGCCAGCAGCATCCAGGGGTCCGGGGCCAACGTCCTGACTTTC,CASSIQGSGANVLTF
TRBJ2-5,.,TRBV19,.,TGTGCCAGTAGTATACTTGGGGGAGAAGAGACCCAGTACTTC,CASSILGGEETQYF
TRBJ1-2,.,TRBV9,.,TGTGCCAGCAGCGTAAGTGGCTTAGATTGGAGAGTTTATGGCTACACCTTC,CASSVSGLDWRVYGYTF
TRBJ2-3,.,TRBV6-5,.,TGTGCCAGCAGCCAAGGCCAAAATACGCAGTATTTT,CASSQGQNTQYF
TRBJ1-3,.,TRBV2,.,TGTGCCAGCAGCCGAGGACAGTCCTCTGGAAACACCATATATTTT,CASSRGQSSGNTIYF
TRBJ1-2,.,TRBV3-1/TRBV3-2,.,TGTGCCAGCAGCCAAGATTCCGGGTATGGCTACACCTTC,CASSQDSGYGYTF
TRBJ1-5,.,TRBV30,.,TGTGCCTGGAGGGGGAAGGGCGGTCAGCCCCAGCATTTT,CAWRGKGGQPQHF
TRBJ2-7,TRBD1,TRBV10-3,.,TGTGCCATCAGTGGGACGACAGGGGGCGCGAACGAGCAGTACTTC,CAISGTTGGANEQYF
TRBJ1-6,.,TRBV4-2,.,TGTGCCAGCAGCCAAGAGATTGTGGGGGCGGATAATTCACCCCTCCACTTT,CASSQEIVGADNSPLHF
TRBJ1-3,.,TRBV7-2,.,TGTGCCAGCAGCTTAGATCGGTATGATGGAAACACCATATATTTT,CASSLDRYDGNTIYF
TRBJ1-2,.,TRBV11-1,.,TGTGCCAGCAGCCCGAGTAGGGCTAACTATGGCTACACCTTC,CASSPSRANYGYTF
TRBJ2-5,.,TRBV30,.,TGTGCCTGGACCCCGCTCCAAGAGACCCAGTACTTC,CAWTPLQETQYF
TRBJ2-2,.,TRBV27,.,TGTGCCAGCAGTTTTTCTGGGACGGCGAACACCGGGGAGCTGTTTTTT,CASSFSGTANTGELFF